This record concerns one TCR beta chain sequence. Its specificity is unknown. Nashville, Tennessee was home to all donors, who were Caucasian adults. Assay: immunoSEQ multiplex PCR; the TCRdb copy retains only in-frame clones and omits some. The sample includes 530,000 or so clones, approximately 79% of them seen just once. These data belong to a study of shared clonotypes between healthy human individuals. Study-wide results and caveats: The low donor count limited represented genetic and exposure-history diversity.

CDR3 size: 15 residues. V lost 0 bases and J lost 5, with 14 bases in between. Germline CDR1 and CDR2: SGDLS and YYNGEE. The sample taken for sequencing was PBMCs. The sequence was obtained from a woman aged 40 to 49 in good health. Some clones in this sample may be carry-over from other donors' samples. The chain links TRBV9 to TRBJ1-1; no firm D call. Written as DNA, the CDR3 is TGTGCCAGCAGCGTAGGAGACGGCCTAGGGACTGAAGCTTTCTTT. Amino acid sequence: CASSVGDGLGTEAFF.